Listed below are T cell receptor beta chains from one sample, sequenced in a study of graft-versus-host responses after intestinal transplantation. These TCRs are of unknown antigen specificity. The data were produced by immunoSEQ multiplex PCR, yet TCRdb's version contains in-frame clones alone and is incomplete. Of about 70,000 clones listed, roughly 94% are singletons. The sample consisted of unstimulated CD8+ T cells sorted from spleen or lymph node cells, taken before intestinal transplant. The receptor source for this set is a human donor who received an intestinal transplant. The CDR3 runs from the conserved cysteine through the conserved F or W. D genes are given only for firm matches. Where a row states a size, it is once, few, many or the class of an expanded clone; other rows omit it.

v_call	j_call	d_call	clone_size	cdr3_aa	cdr3_nt
TRBV5-6	TRBJ2-7	TRBD2	-	CASSLDLAGYEQYF	TGTGCCAGCAGCTTGGACCTAGCGGGCTACGAGCAGTACTTC
TRBV30	TRBJ1-2	TRBD1	-	CAWSVGTGGYGYTF	TGTGCCTGGAGTGTCGGGACAGGGGGCTATGGCTACACCTTC
TRBV12-5	TRBJ2-5	TRBD1	-	CASGLVPRTGGETQYF	TGTGCTAGTGGTTTGGTCCCTCGGACAGGGGGAGAGACCCAGTACTTC
TRBV5-4	TRBJ2-1	-	-	CASSFSESNEQFF	TGTGCCAGCAGCTTTTCAGAGTCTAATGAGCAGTTCTTC
TRBV5-1	TRBJ1-2	TRBD1	-	CASSLIYRGLWRGGGYTF	TGCGCCAGCAGCTTGATTTACAGGGGCCTATGGCGTGGGGGTGGCTACACCTTC
TRBV7-6	TRBJ2-7	TRBD2	-	CASRPGLGRYEQYF	TGTGCCAGCAGACCGGGACTAGGGCGCTACGAGCAGTACTTC
TRBV7-9	TRBJ2-5	-	-	CASSLTGQRDRETQYF	TGTGCCAGCAGCTTAACAGGGCAGCGGGATCGGGAGACCCAGTACTTC
TRBV6-5	TRBJ2-1	-	-	CASGQAAYNEQFF	TGTGCCAGTGGACAAGCGGCGTACAATGAGCAGTTCTTC
TRBV4-1	TRBJ2-1	TRBD2	-	CASSQDRPSGYYNEQFF	TGCGCCAGCAGCCAAGATCGACCTAGCGGATATTACAATGAGCAGTTCTTC
TRBV28	TRBJ2-7	-	once	CASSWSDYEQYF	TGTGCCAGCAGTTGGTCGGACTACGAGCAGTACTTC
TRBV27	TRBJ2-7	-	-	CASSLGGPTYEQYF	TGTGCCAGCAGTTTGGGCGGGCCTACCTACGAGCAGTACTTC
TRBV7-9	TRBJ2-1	-	-	CASSLTNEQFF	TGTGCCAGCAGCTTGACCAATGAGCAGTTCTTC
TRBV9	TRBJ2-7	-	-	CASSVEGEPYHEQYF	TGTGCCAGCAGCGTAGAGGGTGAGCCCTACCACGAGCAGTACTTC
TRBV5-4	TRBJ2-2	-	-	CASHLGWGENTGELFF	TGTGCCAGCCACCTGGGGTGGGGGGAGAACACCGGGGAGCTGTTTTTT
TRBV6-6	TRBJ1-1	-	-	CASSLWGEENTEAFF	TGTGCCAGCAGCCTCTGGGGGGAGGAAAACACTGAAGCTTTCTTT
TRBV29-1	TRBJ1-2	TRBD1	-	CSVEGTGGGYTF	TGCAGCGTTGAGGGGACAGGGGGTGGCTACACCTTC
TRBV28	TRBJ2-1	-	once	CASSWGSDGYNEQFF	TGTGCCAGCAGTTGGGGGTCCGACGGATACAATGAGCAGTTCTTC
TRBV9	TRBJ2-1	TRBD1	-	CASSIADRVFDEQFF	TGTGCCAGCAGCATAGCGGACAGGGTTTTCGATGAGCAGTTCTTC
TRBV30	TRBJ2-1	-	-	CAWSMDPVVFF	TGTGCCTGGAGTATGGACCCAGTTGTATTCTTC
TRBV27	TRBJ2-5	TRBD2	-	CASSITPAGGPETQYF	TGTGCCAGCAGTATCACCCCAGCGGGAGGGCCGGAGACCCAGTACTTC
TRBV10-1	TRBJ1-1	-	-	CASSDPGDTEAFF	TGCGCCAGCAGTGACCCTGGAGACACTGAAGCTTTCTTT
TRBV27	TRBJ2-5	TRBD2	-	CASSSLAGLETQYF	TGTGCCAGCAGTTCCCTAGCGGGTTTGGAGACCCAGTACTTC
TRBV5-6	TRBJ2-7	-	-	CASNSGSESKVGEQYF	TGTGCCAGCAACTCCGGATCCGAGTCAAAAGTAGGAGAGCAGTACTTC
TRBV6-1	TRBJ1-5	-	-	CASSEGTVSNQPQHF	TGTGCCAGCAGTGAAGGGACAGTTAGCAATCAGCCCCAGCATTTT
TRBV4-1	TRBJ1-3	-	few	CASSQEWGGNTIYF	TGCGCCAGCAGCCAAGAGTGGGGAGGAAACACCATATATTTT
TRBV30	TRBJ2-1	-	-	CAWSVGAGNYNEQFF	TGTGCCTGGAGTGTGGGTGCGGGGAACTACAATGAGCAGTTCTTC